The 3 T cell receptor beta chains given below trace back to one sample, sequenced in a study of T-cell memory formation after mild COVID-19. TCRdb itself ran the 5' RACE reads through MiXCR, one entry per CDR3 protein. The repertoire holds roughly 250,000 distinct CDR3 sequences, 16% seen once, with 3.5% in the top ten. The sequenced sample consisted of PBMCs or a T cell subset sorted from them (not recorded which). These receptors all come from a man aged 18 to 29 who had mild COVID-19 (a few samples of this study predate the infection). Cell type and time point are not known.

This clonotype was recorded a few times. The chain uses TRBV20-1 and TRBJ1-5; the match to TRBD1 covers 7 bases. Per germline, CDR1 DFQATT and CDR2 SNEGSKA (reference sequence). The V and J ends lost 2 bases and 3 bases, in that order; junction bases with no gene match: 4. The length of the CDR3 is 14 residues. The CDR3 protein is CSARSGQVNQPQHF. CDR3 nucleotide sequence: TGCAGTGCTAGATCAGGACAGGTCAATCAGCCCCAGCATTTT.

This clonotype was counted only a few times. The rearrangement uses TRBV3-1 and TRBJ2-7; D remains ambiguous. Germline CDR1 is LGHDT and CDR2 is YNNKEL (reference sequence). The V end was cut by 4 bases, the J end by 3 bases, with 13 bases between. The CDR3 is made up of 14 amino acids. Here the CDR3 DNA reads TGTGCCAGCAGCCGACAAACTTCAGGCTACGAGCAGTACTTC. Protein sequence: CASSRQTSGYEQYF.

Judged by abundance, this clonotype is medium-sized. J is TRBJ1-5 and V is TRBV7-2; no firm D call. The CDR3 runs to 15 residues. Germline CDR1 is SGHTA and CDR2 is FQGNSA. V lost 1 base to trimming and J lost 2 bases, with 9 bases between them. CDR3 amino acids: CASSLVGGGNQPQHF. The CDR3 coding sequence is TGTGCCAGCAGCTTAGTCGGCGGGGGCAATCAGCCCCAGCATTTT.